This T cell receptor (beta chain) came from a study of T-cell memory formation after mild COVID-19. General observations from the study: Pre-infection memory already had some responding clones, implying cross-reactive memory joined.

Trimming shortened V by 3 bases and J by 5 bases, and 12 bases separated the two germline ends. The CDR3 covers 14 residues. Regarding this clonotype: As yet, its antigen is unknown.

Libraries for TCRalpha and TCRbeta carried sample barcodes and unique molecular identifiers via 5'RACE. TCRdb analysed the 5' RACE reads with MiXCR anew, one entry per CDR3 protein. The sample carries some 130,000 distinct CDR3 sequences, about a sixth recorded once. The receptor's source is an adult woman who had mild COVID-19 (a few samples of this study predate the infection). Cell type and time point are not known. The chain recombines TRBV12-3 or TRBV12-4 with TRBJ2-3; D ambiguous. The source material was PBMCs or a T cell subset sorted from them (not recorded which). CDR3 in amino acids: CASSFKLVGDTQYF. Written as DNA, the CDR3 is TGTGCCAGCAGTTTTAAGCTAGTCGGAGATACGCAGTATTTT.